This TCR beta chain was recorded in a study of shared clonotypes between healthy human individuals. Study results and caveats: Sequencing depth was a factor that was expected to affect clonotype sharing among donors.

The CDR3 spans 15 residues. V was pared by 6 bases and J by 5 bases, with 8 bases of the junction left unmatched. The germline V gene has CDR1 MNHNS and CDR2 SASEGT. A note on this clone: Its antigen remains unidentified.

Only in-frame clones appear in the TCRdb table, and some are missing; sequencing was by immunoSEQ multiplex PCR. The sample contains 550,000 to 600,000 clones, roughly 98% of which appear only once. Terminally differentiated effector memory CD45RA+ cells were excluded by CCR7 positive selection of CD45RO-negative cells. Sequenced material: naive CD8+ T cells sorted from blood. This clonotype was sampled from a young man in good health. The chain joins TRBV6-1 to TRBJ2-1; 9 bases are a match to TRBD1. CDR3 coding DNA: TGTGCCAGCAGCTTAACCGGGACAGGGCACAATGAGCAGTTCTTC. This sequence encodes CASSLTGTGHNEQFF.